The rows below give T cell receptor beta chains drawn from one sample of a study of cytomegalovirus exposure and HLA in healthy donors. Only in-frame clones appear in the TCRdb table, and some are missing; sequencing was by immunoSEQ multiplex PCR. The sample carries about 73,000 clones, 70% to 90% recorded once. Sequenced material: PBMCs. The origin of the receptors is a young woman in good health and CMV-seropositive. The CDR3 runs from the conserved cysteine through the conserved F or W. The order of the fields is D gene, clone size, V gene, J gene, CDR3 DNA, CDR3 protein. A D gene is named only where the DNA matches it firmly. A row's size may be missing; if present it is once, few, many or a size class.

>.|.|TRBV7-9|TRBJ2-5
TGTGCCAGCAGCGGAGTGGGGTCGGGGGAAGGAGAGACCCAGTACTTC
CASSGVGSGEGETQYF
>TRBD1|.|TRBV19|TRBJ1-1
TGTGCCAGTAGTAACCGGGACAGGGACACTGAAGCTTTCTTT
CASSNRDRDTEAFF
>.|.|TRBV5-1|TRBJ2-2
TGCGCCAGCAGCTTGTTAGGAGGGGATCCCGGGGAGCTGTTTTTT
CASSLLGGDPGELFF
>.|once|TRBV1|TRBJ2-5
TGCACCAGCAGCCACCTACAGGGGGCAGGCCGGGGAGAGACCCAGTACTTC
CTSSHLQGAGRGETQYF
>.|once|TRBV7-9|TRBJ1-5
TGTGCCAGCAGCTTAGTGGGTGCAGGGGATCAGCCCCAGCATTTT
CASSLVGAGDQPQHF
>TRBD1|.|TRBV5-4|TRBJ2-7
TGTGCCAGCAGCGCCGGGACAGGGGCCTACGAGCAGTACTTC
CASSAGTGAYEQYF
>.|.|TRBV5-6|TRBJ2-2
TGTGCCAGCAGCTTTCAGGGTCCGAACACCGGGGAGCTGTTTTTT
CASSFQGPNTGELFF
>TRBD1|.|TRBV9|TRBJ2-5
TGTGCCAGCAGCATCGGACAGGGGGCGCGGGTGGAGACCCAGTACTTC
CASSIGQGARVETQYF
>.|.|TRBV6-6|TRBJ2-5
TGTGCCAGCAGATCGGGGACCCAGTACTTC
CASRSGTQYF
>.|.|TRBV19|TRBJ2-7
TGTGCCAGTAGTAGTGACATCTACGAGCAGTACTTC
CASSSDIYEQYF
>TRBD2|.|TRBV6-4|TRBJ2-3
TGTGCCAGCAGTCGTGGCGGGGGTGTAGATACGCAGTATTTT
CASSRGGGVDTQYF
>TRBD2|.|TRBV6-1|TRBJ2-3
TGTGCCAGCAGTGGACTAGCGCACACAGATACGCAGTATTTT
CASSGLAHTDTQYF
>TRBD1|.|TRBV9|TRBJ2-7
TGTGCCAGCAGCGTAGCCGTGGGACAGACCTACGAGCAGTACTTC
CASSVAVGQTYEQYF
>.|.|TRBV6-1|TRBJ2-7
TGTGCCTTAGGGCGGGGCGGGGTAAAAGCCTACGAGCAGTACTTC
CALGRGGVKAYEQYF
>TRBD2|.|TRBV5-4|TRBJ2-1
TGTGCCAGCAGATTATTGCAGGGGTCCTGGCGGGGGGGGCGTAATGAGCAGTTCTTC
CASRLLQGSWRGGRNEQFF
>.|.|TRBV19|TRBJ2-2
TGTGCCACCAGTATAGCGCAGGGGCGGACCGGGGAGCTGTTTTTT
CATSIAQGRTGELFF
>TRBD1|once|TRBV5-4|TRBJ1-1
TGTGCCAGCAGTGAAGGAGGCAGGGGGATGAACACTGAAGCTTTCTTT
CASSEGGRGMNTEAFF
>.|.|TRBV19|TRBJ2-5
TGTGCCAGTAGTATAGCCGAGGGGGAGAGCACTCAAGAGACCCAGTACTTC
CASSIAEGESTQETQYF
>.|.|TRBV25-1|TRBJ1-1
TGTGCCAGCAGTGACTCAGGCACTGAAGCTTTCTTT
CASSDSGTEAFF
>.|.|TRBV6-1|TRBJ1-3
TGTGCCAGCAGTGTTTTGACGGGCTCTGGAAACACCATATATTTT
CASSVLTGSGNTIYF
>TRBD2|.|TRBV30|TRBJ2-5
TGTGCCTGGAGTGCATCCGGGACTAGCGGGCTCCAAGAGACCCAGTACTTC
CAWSASGTSGLQETQYF
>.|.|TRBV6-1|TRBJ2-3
TGTGCCAGCAGTGGGAGACGTTCAACAGATACGCAGTATTTT
CASSGRRSTDTQYF
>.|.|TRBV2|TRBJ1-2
TGTGCCAGCAAGTCGGTTGACTATGGCTACACCTTC
CASKSVDYGYTF
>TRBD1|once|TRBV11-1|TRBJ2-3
TGTGCCAGCAGCATAGACAGGGGGGGTACAGATACGCAGTATTTT
CASSIDRGGTDTQYF
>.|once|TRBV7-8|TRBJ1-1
TGTGCCAGCAGCTTAGGACATCGGATGAACACTGAAGCTTTCTTT
CASSLGHRMNTEAFF
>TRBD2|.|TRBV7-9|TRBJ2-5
TGTGCCAGCAGCTTGGCTAGCGGGGAACAAGAGACCCAGTACTTC
CASSLASGEQETQYF
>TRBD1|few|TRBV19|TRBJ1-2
TGTGCCAGTAGTCCCCGGGAAGGGGGCGCCTATGGCTACACCTTC
CASSPREGGAYGYTF
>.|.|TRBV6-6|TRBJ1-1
TGTGCCTCCTACCCGACCAGAGGGACTGAAGCTTTCTTT
CASYPTRGTEAFF
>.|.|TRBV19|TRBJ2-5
TGTGCCAGTAGCCGCGGGGCGACAGAGACCCAGTACTTC
CASSRGATETQYF
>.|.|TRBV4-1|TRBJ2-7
TGCGCCAGCAGCCAACGGCCGGGACACTCTTACGAGCAGTACTTC
CASSQRPGHSYEQYF
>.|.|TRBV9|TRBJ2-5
TGTGCCAGCAGCGTTCGAGGGGAGACCCAGTACTTC
CASSVRGETQYF
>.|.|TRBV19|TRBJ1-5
TGTGCCAGTAGTATCCAGGGTGGGGGCAATCAGCCCCAGCATTTT
CASSIQGGGNQPQHF
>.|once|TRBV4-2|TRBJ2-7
TGTGCCAGCAGCCAAGAGGCCCCGTCTGAGGGTCACGAGCAGTACTTC
CASSQEAPSEGHEQYF
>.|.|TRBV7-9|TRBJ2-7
TGTGCCAGCAGCTTAGAAGGAGACCACAAGCAGTACTTC
CASSLEGDHKQYF
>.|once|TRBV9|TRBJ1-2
TGTGCCAGCAGCGGAGACAGGTTCGACTATGGCTACACCTTC
CASSGDRFDYGYTF
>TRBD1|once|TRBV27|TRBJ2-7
TGTGCCAGCACCCAAGGACAGGGCGTTTACGAGCAGTACTTC
CASTQGQGVYEQYF
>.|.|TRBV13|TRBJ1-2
TGTGCCAGCAGCTTAGGAGCAGGCCCCCCCCATGGCTACACCTTC
CASSLGAGPPHGYTF
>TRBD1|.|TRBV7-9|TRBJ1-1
TGTGCCAGCAGCTTGGAAGGGACAGCCACTGAAGCTTTCTTT
CASSLEGTATEAFF
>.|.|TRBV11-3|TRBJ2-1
TGTGCCAGCAGCCTCGCTAGCGATGAGCAGTTCTTC
CASSLASDEQFF
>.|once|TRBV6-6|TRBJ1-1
TGTGCCAGCAGTCAGGGAGGCGCCGCTTTCTTT
CASSQGGAAFF
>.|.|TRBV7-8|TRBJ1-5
TGTGCCAGCAGCTTAGCCGGCCGCGGGCCCCAGCATTTT
CASSLAGRGPQHF
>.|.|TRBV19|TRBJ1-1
TGTGCCAGTAGGAGGATTATCACGGACACTGAAGCTTTCTTT
CASRRIITDTEAFF
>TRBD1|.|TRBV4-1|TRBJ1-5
TGCGCCAGCAGCCAAGAAGCGCCACAGGGGTTAGGTAATCAGCCCCAGCATTTT
CASSQEAPQGLGNQPQHF
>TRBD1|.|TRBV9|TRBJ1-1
TGTGCCAGCAGCGTACGCGGTTGGGTACGGGGACAGAGGATGAACACTGAAGCTTTCTTT
CASSVRGWVRGQRMNTEAFF